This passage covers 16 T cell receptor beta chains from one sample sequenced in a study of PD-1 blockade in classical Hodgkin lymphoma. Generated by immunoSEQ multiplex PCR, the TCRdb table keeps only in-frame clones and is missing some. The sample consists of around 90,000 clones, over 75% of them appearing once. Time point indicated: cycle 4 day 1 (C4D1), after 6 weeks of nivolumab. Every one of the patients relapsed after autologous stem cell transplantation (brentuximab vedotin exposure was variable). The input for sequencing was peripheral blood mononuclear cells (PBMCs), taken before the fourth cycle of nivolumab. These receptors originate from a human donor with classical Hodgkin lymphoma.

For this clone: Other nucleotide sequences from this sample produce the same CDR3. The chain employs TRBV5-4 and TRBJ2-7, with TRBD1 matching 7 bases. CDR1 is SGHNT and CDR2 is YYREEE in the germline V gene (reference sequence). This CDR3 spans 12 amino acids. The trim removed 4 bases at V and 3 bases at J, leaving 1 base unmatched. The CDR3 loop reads CASSRDSYEQYF. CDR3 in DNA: TGTGCCAGCAGCCGGGACAGCTACGAGCAGTACTTC.

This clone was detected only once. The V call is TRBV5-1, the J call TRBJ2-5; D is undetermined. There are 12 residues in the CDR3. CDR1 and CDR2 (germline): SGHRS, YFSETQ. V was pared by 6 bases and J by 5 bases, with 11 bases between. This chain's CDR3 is CASTGRQETQYF. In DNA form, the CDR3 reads TGCGCCAGCACCGGGCGCCAGGAGACCCAGTACTTC.

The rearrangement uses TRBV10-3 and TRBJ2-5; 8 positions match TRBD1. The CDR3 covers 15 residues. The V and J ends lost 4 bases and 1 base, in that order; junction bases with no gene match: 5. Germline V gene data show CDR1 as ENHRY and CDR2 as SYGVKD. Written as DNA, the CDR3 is TGTGCCATCAGTGGCGGACAGGGACTCCAAGAGACCCAGTACTTC. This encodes CAISGGQGLQETQYF.

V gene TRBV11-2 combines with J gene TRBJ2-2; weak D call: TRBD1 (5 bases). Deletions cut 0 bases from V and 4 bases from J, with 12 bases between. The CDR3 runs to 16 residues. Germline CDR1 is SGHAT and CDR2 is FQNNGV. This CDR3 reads CASSLEDSFLTGELFF. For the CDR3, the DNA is TGTGCCAGCAGCTTAGAAGACAGTTTTCTCACCGGGGAGCTGTTTTTT.

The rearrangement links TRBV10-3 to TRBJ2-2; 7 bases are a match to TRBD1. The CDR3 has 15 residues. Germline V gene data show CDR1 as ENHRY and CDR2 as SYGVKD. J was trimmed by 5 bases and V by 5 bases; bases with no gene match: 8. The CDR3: CAISTTGAETGELFF. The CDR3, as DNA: TGTGCCATCAGTACTACAGGGGCGGAGACCGGGGAGCTGTTTTTT.

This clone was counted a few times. CDR3 coding DNA: TGCGCCAGCAGCTTAGCAGGAGGGTACAATGAGCAGTTCTTC. Translated, it gives CASSLAGGYNEQFF. The chain is built from TRBV4-3 and TRBJ2-1, with D possibly TRBD2 on 6 matching bases. CDR3 length equals 14 residues. The germline gives CDR1 LGHNA, CDR2 YSLEER. V lost 5 bases to trimming and J lost 4 bases, with 12 bases between them.

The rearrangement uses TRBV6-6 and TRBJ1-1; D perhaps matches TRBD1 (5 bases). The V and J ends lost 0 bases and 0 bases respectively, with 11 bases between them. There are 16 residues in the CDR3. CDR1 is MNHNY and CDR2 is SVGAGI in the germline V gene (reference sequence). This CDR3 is CASSYSTAGMNTEAFF. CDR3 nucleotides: TGTGCCAGCAGTTACTCGACGGCAGGGATGAACACTGAAGCTTTCTTT.

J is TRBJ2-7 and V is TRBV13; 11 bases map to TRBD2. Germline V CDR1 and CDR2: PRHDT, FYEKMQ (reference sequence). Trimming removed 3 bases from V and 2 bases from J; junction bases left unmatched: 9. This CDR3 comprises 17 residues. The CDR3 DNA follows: TGTGCCAGCAGCTTCACTCTAGCGGGGGGCCCCACCTACGAGCAGTACTTC. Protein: CASSFTLAGGPTYEQYF.

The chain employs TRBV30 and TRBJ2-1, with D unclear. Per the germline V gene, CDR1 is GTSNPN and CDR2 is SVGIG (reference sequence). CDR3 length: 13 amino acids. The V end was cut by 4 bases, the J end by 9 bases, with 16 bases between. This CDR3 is CAWIQFPGSEQFF. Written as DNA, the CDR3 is TGTGCCTGGATCCAATTCCCGGGCAGTGAGCAGTTCTTC.

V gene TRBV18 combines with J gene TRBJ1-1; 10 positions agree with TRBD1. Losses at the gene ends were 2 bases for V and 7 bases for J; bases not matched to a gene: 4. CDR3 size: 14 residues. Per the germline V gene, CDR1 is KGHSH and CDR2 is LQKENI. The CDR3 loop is CASSPGTGESEAFF. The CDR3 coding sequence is TGTGCCAGCTCACCAGGGACAGGGGAAAGTGAAGCTTTCTTT.

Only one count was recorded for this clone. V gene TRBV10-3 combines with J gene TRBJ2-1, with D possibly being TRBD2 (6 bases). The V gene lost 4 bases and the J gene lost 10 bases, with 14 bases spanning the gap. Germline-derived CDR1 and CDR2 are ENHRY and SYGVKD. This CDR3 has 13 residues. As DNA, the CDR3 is TGTGCCATCAGTGGGAGGGACGCCAGAGAGCAGTTCTTC. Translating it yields CAISGRDAREQFF.

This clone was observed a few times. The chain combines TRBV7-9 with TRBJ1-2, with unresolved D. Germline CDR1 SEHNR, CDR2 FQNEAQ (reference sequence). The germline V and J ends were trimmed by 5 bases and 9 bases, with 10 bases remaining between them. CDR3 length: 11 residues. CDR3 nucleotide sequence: TGTGCCAGCAGCCTAGACTCCAGCTACACCTTC. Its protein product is CASSLDSSYTF. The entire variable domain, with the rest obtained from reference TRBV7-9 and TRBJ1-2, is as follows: DTGVSQNPRHKITKRGQNVTFRCDPISEHNRLYWYRQTLGQGPEFLTYFQNEAQLEKSRLLSDRFSAERPKGSFSTLEIQRTEQGDSAMYLCASSLDSSYTFGSGTRLTVV.

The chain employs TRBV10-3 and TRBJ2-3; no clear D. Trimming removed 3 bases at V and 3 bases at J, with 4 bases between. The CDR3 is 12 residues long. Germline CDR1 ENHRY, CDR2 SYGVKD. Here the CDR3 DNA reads TGTGCCATCAGTGACCAGACAGATACGCAGTATTTT. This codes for CAISDQTDTQYF.

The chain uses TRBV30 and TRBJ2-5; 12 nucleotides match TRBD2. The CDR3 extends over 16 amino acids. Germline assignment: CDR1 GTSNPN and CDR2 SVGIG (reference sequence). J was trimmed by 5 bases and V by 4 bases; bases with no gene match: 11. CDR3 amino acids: CAWKGRLAGVRETQYF. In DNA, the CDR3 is TGTGCCTGGAAGGGGCGACTAGCGGGAGTGCGGGAGACCCAGTACTTC.

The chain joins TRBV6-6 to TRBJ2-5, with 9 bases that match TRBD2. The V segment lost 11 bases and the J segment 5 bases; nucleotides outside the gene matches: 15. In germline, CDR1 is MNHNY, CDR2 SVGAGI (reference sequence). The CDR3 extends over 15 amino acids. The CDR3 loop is CAHRGTRGGPETQYF. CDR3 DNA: TGTGCCCACAGAGGGACGCGGGGGGGCCCGGAGACCCAGTACTTC.

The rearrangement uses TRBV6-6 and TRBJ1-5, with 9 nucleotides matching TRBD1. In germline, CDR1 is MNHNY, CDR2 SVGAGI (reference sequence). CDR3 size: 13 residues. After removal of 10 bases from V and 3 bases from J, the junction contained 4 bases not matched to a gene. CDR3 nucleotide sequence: TGTGCCACCAGGACAGGGGACAATCAGCCCCAGCATTTT. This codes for CATRTGDNQPQHF.